These T cell receptor beta chains were read from a single sample in a study of shared clonotypes between healthy human individuals. Here immunoSEQ multiplex PCR was the method, and the copy in TCRdb shows in-frame clones only, minus some. The repertoire holds some 1,100,000 clones, with around 78% as singletons. Sequences were obtained from memory CD4+ T cells from PBMCs. The receptor set was obtained from a man aged 18 to 30 in good health. Some clones in this sample may be carry-over from other donors' samples. The CDR3 runs from the conserved cysteine through the conserved F or W. A D gene is named only where the DNA matches it firmly. Rows may omit the clone size; those that give it use once, few, many or a size class.

d_call,j_call,v_call,clone_size,cdr3_nt,cdr3_aa
TRBD1,TRBJ1-3,TRBV6-1,NA,TGTGCCAGCATGAGACAGGGTCTCAACACCATATATTTT,CASMRQGLNTIYF
NA,TRBJ1-1,TRBV11-3,NA,TGTGCCAGCAGCCTGGTCTCTAGCACTGAAGCTTTCTTT,CASSLVSSTEAFF
NA,TRBJ1-4,TRBV7-3,NA,TGTGCCAGCAGCCCGAAGCTGACGGCAGAAAAACTGTTTTTT,CASSPKLTAEKLFF
NA,TRBJ2-4,TRBV5-6,once,TGTGCCAGCAGCTGGAGGACAGTAACACTAGCCAAAAACATTCAGTACTTC,CASSWRTVTLAKNIQYF
NA,TRBJ1-1,TRBV7-2,many,TGTGCCAGCAGCTTAGTCGGCGGGGCTGAAGCTTTCTTT,CASSLVGGAEAFF
NA,TRBJ2-6,TRBV6-5,once,TGTGCCAGCAGTTATGGCGCCGCAGGGGCCAACGTCCTGACTTTC,CASSYGAAGANVLTF
NA,TRBJ2-2,TRBV7-3,NA,TGTGCCAGCAGCTTACTTCTGAACACCGGGGAGCTGTTTTTT,CASSLLLNTGELFF
TRBD1,TRBJ1-4,TRBV5-1,once,TGCGCCAGCAGCTTGGGTTACGGGACAGGGGCGGTCTCTAATGAAAAACTGTTTTTT,CASSLGYGTGAVSNEKLFF
TRBD2,TRBJ2-7,TRBV5-1,NA,TGCGCCAGCAGCTTGGGACTAGCGGGAGACAGCTACGAGCAGTACTTC,CASSLGLAGDSYEQYF
NA,TRBJ2-1,TRBV5-1,once,TGCGCCAGCAGTATCAACCCAGCCTACAATGAGCAGTTCTTC,CASSINPAYNEQFF
NA,TRBJ2-3,TRBV5-6,NA,TGTGCCAGCAAACTAGACCAGAGCACAGATACGCAGTATTTT,CASKLDQSTDTQYF
TRBD1,TRBJ2-5,TRBV2,NA,TGTGCCAGCAGTAACAGGGGGCGGAAAGAGACCCAGTACTTC,CASSNRGRKETQYF
NA,TRBJ1-1,TRBV9,NA,TGTGCCAGCAGGAGTGGACGGGGAAACACTGAAGCTTTCTTT,CASRSGRGNTEAFF
TRBD1,TRBJ1-2,TRBV28,few,TGTGCCAGCAGGGAGGGACAGGACTATGGCTACACCTTC,CASREGQDYGYTF
TRBD2,TRBJ2-1,TRBV2,NA,TGTGCCAGCAGTGAAGGGGTTAGCGGGAGGGCCCAGTTCTTC,CASSEGVSGRAQFF
TRBD2,TRBJ2-7,TRBV4-1,NA,TGCGCCAGCAGCCAGGGGAGCGGGAGGGCCTCCTACGAGCAGTACTTC,CASSQGSGRASYEQYF
NA,TRBJ1-1,TRBV2,NA,TGTGCCAGCAGATGGAGGGAGGAAGGTGAAGCTTTCTTT,CASRWREEGEAFF
NA,TRBJ2-2,TRBV18,NA,TGTGCCAGCTCACTTTCCAGGGATGCCGGGGAGCTGTTTTTT,CASSLSRDAGELFF
NA,TRBJ1-2,TRBV7-9,few,TGTGCCAGCAGCTCAAGTGCGGGAGGCTACACCTTC,CASSSSAGGYTF
TRBD2,TRBJ2-5,TRBV7-9,NA,TGTGCCAGCAGCTTACCCCTGACGGGAGGAGGAGTAGAGACCCAGTACTTC,CASSLPLTGGGVETQYF
NA,TRBJ1-5,TRBV7-8,NA,TGTGCCAGCAGCTTATATCAGGGAACGGGCAATCAGCCCCAGCATTTT,CASSLYQGTGNQPQHF
NA,TRBJ2-7,TRBV19,NA,TGTGCCAGTAGTATAGAGGCTGTTTTAGGAGGGGATACCTACGAGCAGTACTTC,CASSIEAVLGGDTYEQYF
NA,TRBJ2-7,TRBV6-1,NA,TGTGCCAGCAGTGAACTGGCGCCAGATAACTACGAGCAGTACTTC,CASSELAPDNYEQYF
NA,TRBJ1-2,TRBV7-8,NA,TGTGCCAGCAGCACGGGACGGTTATATGGCTACACCTTC,CASSTGRLYGYTF
TRBD2,TRBJ2-7,TRBV5-1,NA,TGCGCCAGCAGCTTGGAAGGCGGGAGGGGCTCCTACGAGCAGTACTTC,CASSLEGGRGSYEQYF
TRBD1,TRBJ1-2,TRBV10-3,few,TGTGCCATCAGCTCGCGGACAGGCTCCTATGGCTACACCTTC,CAISSRTGSYGYTF
TRBD2,TRBJ2-3,TRBV19,NA,TGTGCCAGTAGCCCCTATAGCGGGAGGGGTGGAGATACGCAGTATTTT,CASSPYSGRGGDTQYF